This T cell receptor (beta chain) was recovered during a study of beta chain features in type 1 diabetes (dated by TCRdb to 2016 to 2019). Describing the broader study: Patients and healthy donors did not differ in mean age, gender distribution, total cell number or subset yield. The study compared TCRB repertoires of sorted circulating CD4+ T cell subsets between recently diagnosed type 1 diabetes patients and matched healthy donors. Regulatory and stem cell-like memory subsets were obtained from only 8 patients and roughly 8 healthy donors, while naive and central memory subsets were obtained from all 30 or so donors. A total of some 100,000,000 sorted cells were examined across all samples, and the number of cells per subset was strongly correlated with RNA yield. Overall results and qualifications from the work: PCR might favor shorter templates, but patient and control samples were amplified and corrected together, so any skew would affect both groups equally. Because the HLA sub-analyses included only small numbers of individuals, any influence of HLA type on TCRB rearrangement was left unresolved. In all four CD4+ subsets, TCRB CDR3 length was moderately but significantly shorter in type 1 diabetes patients. Patients with type 1 diabetes made fewer insertions and deleted more nucleotides at VDJ recombination sites, implying thymic rearrangement abnormalities. Naive, central memory and regulatory TCRB repertoires appeared more similar among patients than among healthy donors. Because cDNA was sequenced instead of genomic DNA, activated cells with high expression could be over-represented, although the groups did not differ in activation or CD3 levels.

All of the isolated RNA was reverse transcribed with the High Capacity cDNA Reverse Transcription Kit, so expressed TCRB transcripts were sequenced. Deep immunoSEQ sequencing was performed on naive, central memory and regulatory T cell samples, with an average of roughly 3.3 million total reads per sample. After sorted cells were lysed in RLT buffer, RNA was extracted with DNase-treated RNeasy Micro or Mini kits, with the choice depending on cell number. To prevent cross-contamination, each cell subset was processed individually, whereas patient and healthy donor samples were processed jointly. TCRB sequences were amplified from cDNA with the immunoSEQ multiplex PCR, producing 87-bp fragments spanning the CDR3 region. Sequencing of the amplicons was performed on the Illumina HiSeq platform. Per the original workflow: PCR bias was computationally corrected using synthetic template baselines, reads within Hamming distance 2 were collapsed, and singletons that could not be merged were discarded. Reads were aligned against IMGT to assign V, D and J genes, CDR3 length and insertions or deletions at six rearrangement sites. Within each subset, clonotype counts were normalized to sorted cell number, and only after that were true diversity and Gini coefficients computed with the tcR R package. The overlap coefficient, calculated on TCRB nucleotide sequences, was used to measure repertoire sharing. TCRdb retrieved this table from immuneACCESS and kept in-frame rearrangements only. Not all clones are present; in checked studies, unresolved V genes account for under half, and no reason is known for the remainder. The V and J calls and clone size come from that table; D and trimming were worked out from the DNA. This sample holds more than 110,000 clones; 6.9% were observed only once. About 1.4% of the sample belongs to the ten largest clones.

Each donor gave one peripheral blood draw, about 100 mL on average, collected into heparinised tubes. A BD FACSAria II and a panel including CD45RO, CCR7, CD25, CD127, CD95 and CD27 were used to sort naive, central memory, regulatory and stem cell-like memory CD4+ T cells. Every sorted population had a purity above 95%. PBMCs were isolated right away by Lymphoprep density gradient centrifugation and were stained directly, without culture. So that batch effects would be minimized, each experiment stained and sorted samples in pairs, pairing one healthy donor with one patient. This clone was counted only a few times. It has no known antigen specificity. No base quality information exists; no much larger clone differs at one position. For CDR1 and CDR2, the germline V gene lists SQVTM and ANQGSEA. There are 14 amino acids in the CDR3, from cysteine to phenylalanine inclusive. Only the CDR3 DNA stays, 42 bases, in frame from base 1. V and J are truncated by 0 bases and 10 bases respectively, leaving an intervening sequence of 18 bases.

The sequencing sample was made of central memory CD4+ T cells from blood. The rearrangement joined TRBV29-1 to TRBJ1-2, with TRBD1 tentatively as D gene (6 bases match). The origin of this receptor is a woman in her 30s in good health. The bases read TGCAGCGTTGAAGACGCGAGCAGAAGGGGGTACTACACCTTC. Its protein is CSVEDASRRGYYTF.